The 11 T cell receptor beta chains below were found in one sample sequenced in a study of CD8+CD57+ T cells in acquired aplastic anemia listed by TCRdb under 2018. These reads were obtained on an Illumina HiSeq 2000. TCR beta VDJ combination and CDR3 sequence profiling used genomic DNA as the template. Using fastp trimming at Q25 and MiXCR clonotype assembly, TCRdb reanalyzed the public sequencing data and kept in-frame beta chains. Each CDR3 protein appears once, grouped with its most common genes and DNA. The sample yields about 220,000 distinct CDR3 sequences; roughly 35% were counted once. The ten largest clones add up to 1% to 1.3% of the sample. Sequences were obtained from sorted CD4+, CD8+, or CD8+CD57+ T cells (not recorded which) from PBMCs. These receptors were collected from a human donor in good health, serving as a control.

This clonotype was seen repeatedly, ten times or more. The chain employs TRBV15 and TRBJ2-3; D not certain. V was pared by 1 base and J by 5 bases, with 4 bases between. CDR1 and CDR2 (germline): LNHNV, YYDKDF (reference sequence). The CDR3 has 12 residues. The CDR3 DNA is TGTGCCACCAGCAGAGTTTTAGATACGCAGTATTTT. Encoded protein: CATSRVLDTQYF.

A word on this clonotype: A read error is possible here, since a much larger clone lies one base away. This sequence joins TRBV10-3 and TRBJ1-2, with 8 bases fitting TRBD1. Germline assignment: CDR1 ENHRY and CDR2 SYGVKD. This CDR3 is 13 amino acids long. The junction had 5 bases not matched to a gene; V was cut back by 3 bases and J by 8 bases. In DNA, the CDR3 is TGTGCCATCAGTGAAGCGAGGGACAGGGGCTACACCTTC. It translates to CAISEARDRGYTF.

This clonotype was counted at least ten times. V is TRBV7-9 and J is TRBJ1-2; 7 bases are a match to TRBD1. CDR3 length: 15 amino acids. With 5 bases clipped from V and 0 bases from J, the junction kept 6 bases outside the gene matches. CDR1 and CDR2 from the germline V gene are SEHNR and FQNEAQ (reference sequence). For the CDR3, the DNA is TGTGCCAGCAGCATACAGGGGCCACCTAACTATGGCTACACCTTC. Its translation: CASSIQGPPNYGYTF.

The rearrangement links TRBV27 to TRBJ2-1; D remains ambiguous. The CDR3 sequence is 11 residues long. Trimming removed 7 bases at V and 8 bases at J, with 9 bases between. CDR1 MNHEY and CDR2 SMNVEV come from the germline V gene (reference sequence). This CDR3 reads CASKERYEQFF. Here the CDR3 DNA reads TGTGCCAGCAAGGAGAGGTATGAGCAGTTCTTC.

This clonotype was counted a few times. The chain links TRBV12-3 or TRBV12-4 to TRBJ2-7; the match to TRBD1 covers 8 bases. The V segment lost 4 bases and the J segment 0 bases; nucleotides outside the gene matches: 11. The CDR3 covers 17 residues. The CDR3 DNA sequence: TGTGCCAGCAGTTCACAAAACCGGGACAGGTTCTCCTACGAGCAGTACTTC. The encoded protein is CASSSQNRDRFSYEQYF.

This chain joins TRBV2 and TRBJ2-2; 8 bases align to TRBD2. J lost 7 bases, V lost 6 bases, and 4 bases had no gene match. Germline V gives CDR1 SNHLY, CDR2 FYNNEI. This CDR3 spans 13 amino acids. Here the CDR3 reads CASRVAGFGELFF. In DNA form, the CDR3 reads TGTGCCAGCAGGGTAGCGGGATTCGGGGAGCTGTTTTTT.

This clonotype came up a few times. The genes are TRBV7-3 and TRBJ2-3; D gene ambiguous. Germline V CDR1 and CDR2: SGHTA, FQGTGA. V was clipped by 0 bases and J by 3 bases, with 7 bases between them. CDR3 length: 14 amino acids. The CDR3 spells CASSLTAMTDTQYF. As DNA, the CDR3 is TGTGCCAGCAGCTTAACGGCTATGACAGATACGCAGTATTTT. Full variable domain (remainder filled in from reference TRBV7-3 and TRBJ2-3): GAGVSQTPSNKVTEKGKYVELRCDPISGHTALYWYRQSLGQGPEFLIYFQGTGAADDSGLPNDRFFAVRPEGSVSTLKIQRTERGDSAVYLCASSLTAMTDTQYFGPGTRLTVL.

This clonotype was observed many times. The V gene is TRBV7-9, the J gene TRBJ2-6; D not resolved. The CDR3 spans 13 residues. CDR1 is SEHNR and CDR2 is FQNEAQ in the germline V gene (reference sequence). V lost 4 bases, J lost 0 bases, and 1 base lay in between. For the CDR3, the DNA is TGTGCCAGCAGCTCCTCTGGGGCCAACGTCCTGACTTTC. Its protein product is CASSSSGANVLTF.

As to this clonotype: A single base separates this from a much larger clone, so it may be a read error. This chain links TRBV15 with TRBJ1-6; 9 bases match TRBD1. The germline V gene encodes CDR1 LNHNV and CDR2 YYDKDF (reference sequence). The CDR3 spans 15 residues. The CDR3 nucleotides read TGTGCCACCAGCAGTGGGGACAGGGCCAAACCACCCCTCCGCTTT. Translated: CATSSGDRAKPPLRF.

The chain is built from TRBV4-1 and TRBJ2-7; TRBD1 agrees at 9 bases. Germline V gene data show CDR1 as MGHRA and CDR2 as YSYEKL. This CDR3 is built from 15 residues. With V trimmed by 3 bases and J by 2 bases, 5 bases remained unmatched. The CDR3 reads CASSHPGQGAYEQYF. The CDR3 region has the DNA TGCGCCAGCAGCCACCCGGGACAGGGCGCCTACGAGCAGTACTTC.

In this sample, this clonotype turned up many times. This chain uses TRBV4-1 with TRBJ2-5; unclear D gene. Looked up from germline, CDR1 is MGHRA and CDR2 is YSYEKL. V was pared by 0 bases and J by 4 bases, with 15 bases between. The length of the CDR3 is 16 residues. The CDR3 DNA sequence: TGCGCCAGCAGCCAAGATGGCGTTGGAACAGTAGAGACCCAGTACTTC. It codes for CASSQDGVGTVETQYF.